A single sample gave rise to the 28 T cell receptor beta chains below, sequenced in a study of shared clonotypes between healthy human individuals. Only in-frame clones appear in the TCRdb table, and some are missing; sequencing was by immunoSEQ multiplex PCR. The table lists over a million clones, more than 60% of them singletons. Input material: memory CD4+ T cells sorted from blood. The subset: CD45RA-negative fraction. These receptors all come from a man younger than 35 in good health.

This sequence joins TRBV4-1 and TRBJ1-4; 7 bases agree with TRBD1. With 1 base clipped from V and 6 bases from J, the junction kept 5 bases outside the gene matches. The CDR3 runs 15 residues. Germline CDR1 is MGHRA and CDR2 is YSYEKL. The CDR3 sequence is CASSQVGTAYEKLFF. DNA for the CDR3: TGCGCCAGCAGCCAAGTGGGGACAGCTTATGAAAAACTGTTTTTT.

Regarding this clone: Its ends do not fully match the called genes, so a read error is possible. The V gene is TRBV5-4, the J gene TRBJ1-2; D is possibly TRBD1 (5 bases). CDR1 is SGHNT, CDR2 YYREEE, per germline (reference sequence). CDR3 size: 14 residues. CDR3 nucleotides: TGTGCCAGCAGTTTGGGGGGTGATGACTATGGCTACACCTTC. This sequence encodes CASSLGGDDYGYTF.

The genes are TRBV19 and TRBJ2-5, with TRBD1 identical over 10 bases. The junction had 7 bases not matched to a gene; V was cut back by 4 bases and J by 5 bases. The CDR3 spans 15 residues. From germline, CDR1 is LNHDA and CDR2 SQIVND (reference sequence). DNA of the CDR3: TGTGCCAGTAGTACCGGGACAGGGGTGATCGAGACCCAGTACTTC. Residues: CASSTGTGVIETQYF.

This clone was counted only a few times. The chain recombines TRBV5-1 with TRBJ2-5; 7 bases line up with TRBD1. V lost 5 bases, J lost 5 bases, and 3 bases stayed unmatched. This CDR3 comprises 12 residues. Germline V gene sequence: CDR1 SGHRS, CDR2 YFSETQ. The CDR3 DNA reads as TGCGCCAGCAGGTCGACAGGGGAGACCCAGTACTTC. Amino acids: CASRSTGETQYF.

The sample holds many counts of this clone. The chain combines TRBV19 with TRBJ2-3; TRBD2 aligns across 8 bases. This CDR3 has 14 amino acids. Per germline, CDR1 LNHDA and CDR2 SQIVND (reference sequence). V shed 6 bases, J shed 3 bases, and the junction held 5 bases outside the gene matches. CDR3 sequence (DNA): TGTGCCAGTAGCCGGGGGGGTGGGACAGATACGCAGTATTTT. It codes for CASSRGGGTDTQYF.

V is TRBV5-1 and J is TRBJ2-7, with D possibly TRBD1 on 7 matching bases. Trimming stripped 5 bases from V and 2 bases from J, with 20 bases between. The germline gives CDR1 SGHRS, CDR2 YFSETQ. The CDR3 has 16 residues. The CDR3 sequence: CASSSGGTANTYEQYF. The CDR3 bases are TGCGCCAGCAGTTCTGGGGGGACAGCGAATACCTACGAGCAGTACTTC.

This clone was seen only a few times. This sample also contains other DNA sequences that code for the same CDR3. V usage is TRBV7-2 and J usage is TRBJ1-1; no definite D call. CDR3 length equals 12 residues. Germline lookup yields CDR1 SGHTA and CDR2 FQGNSA. The ends were cut back, 2 bases at V and 4 bases at J, with 5 bases in the middle. In DNA, the CDR3 is TGTGCCAGCAGCTTAAGCCTCACTGAAGCTTTCTTT. As protein: CASSLSLTEAFF.

The V and J genes are TRBV7-9 and TRBJ2-7; possible D gene TRBD2, 5 bases. The CDR3 sequence is 16 residues long. Trimming cost V 5 bases and J 6 bases, with 23 bases left between them. The germline CDR1 and CDR2 sequences are SEHNR and FQNEAQ (reference sequence). The DNA of the CDR3 is TGTGCCAGCAGCCCGGGCGGGTCACGGGGTCGAGCCGAGCAGTACTTC. Its translation is CASSPGGSRGRAEQYF.

The chain combines TRBV6-5 with TRBJ1-5; D remains ambiguous. Deletions cut 2 bases from V and 2 bases from J, with 7 bases between. The CDR3 runs 14 residues. Per the germline V gene, CDR1 is MNHEY and CDR2 is SVGAGI. The CDR3, as DNA: TGTGCCAGCAGTTACAGGATGGGCAATCAGCCCCAGCATTTT. Protein: CASSYRMGNQPQHF.

This clone was detected only a few times. This chain uses TRBV7-2 with TRBJ1-2, with TRBD1 as a possible D gene (5 bases). The germline V and J ends were trimmed by 1 base and 6 bases, with 12 bases remaining between them. From germline, CDR1 is SGHTA and CDR2 FQGNSA. This CDR3 comprises 14 residues. The CDR3 bases are TGTGCCAGCAGCTTAGATATCCAGGGCAATGGCTACACCTTC. It translates to CASSLDIQGNGYTF.

The chain recombines TRBV4-3 with TRBJ2-1; tentative D call: TRBD2 (6 bases). CDR1 and CDR2 from the germline V gene are LGHNA and YSLEER. There are 16 residues in the CDR3. V lost 0 bases and J 7 bases, leaving 16 bases between the germline ends. Here the CDR3 DNA reads TGCGCCAGCAGCCAAGAACCGGCGGGACTCTCGAATGAGCAGTTCTTC. Translated, it gives CASSQEPAGLSNEQFF.

V usage is TRBV25-1 and J usage is TRBJ1-1; 7 nucleotides agree with TRBD1. V was pared by 1 base and J by 0 bases, with 5 bases of the junction left unmatched. CDR3 length: 16 amino acids. Germline assignment: CDR1 MGHDK and CDR2 SYGVNS. This CDR3 is CASSEWGTEMNTEAFF. CDR3 coding DNA: TGTGCCAGCAGTGAATGGGGGACAGAAATGAACACTGAAGCTTTCTTT.

The V gene is TRBV7-2, the J gene TRBJ2-1; D is undetermined. The CDR3 is 11 residues long. The germline V gene encodes CDR1 SGHTA and CDR2 FQGNSA. The V and J ends lost 6 bases and 10 bases respectively, with 10 bases between them. DNA for the CDR3: TGTGCCAGCAGACGAGCCGGAGAGCAGTTCTTC. Protein sequence: CASRRAGEQFF.

The chain combines TRBV18 with TRBJ2-1; 10 bases fit TRBD2. Looked up from germline, CDR1 is KGHSH and CDR2 is LQKENI. The CDR3 consists of 15 residues. J gave up 4 bases and V 4 bases, and 4 bases lay outside the gene matches. The chain's CDR3 is CASSLGLAAYNEQFF. Written as DNA, the CDR3 is TGTGCCAGCTCACTAGGACTAGCGGCTTACAATGAGCAGTTCTTC.

The V gene is TRBV5-4, the J gene TRBJ2-5; D is ambiguous. This CDR3 comprises 15 residues. From germline, CDR1 is SGHNT and CDR2 YYREEE (reference sequence). V lost 0 bases and J lost 5, with 14 bases in between. The CDR3 loop reads CASSLAATRRETQYF. The CDR3 region has the DNA TGTGCCAGCAGCTTGGCGGCTACCCGAAGGGAGACCCAGTACTTC.

This chain links TRBV6-5 with TRBJ1-2; 10 bases fit TRBD1. The CDR3 is 14 amino acids. Looked up from germline, CDR1 is MNHEY and CDR2 is SVGAGI. V gave up 8 bases and J gave up 5 bases; unmatched junction bases: 8. The CDR3 sequence: CASGPGTGEYGYTF. The CDR3 coding sequence is TGTGCCAGCGGACCCGGGACAGGGGAATATGGCTACACCTTC.

The rearrangement uses TRBV5-1 and TRBJ1-1; 8 nucleotides line up with TRBD1. This CDR3 has 15 amino acids. Germline CDR1 is SGHRS and CDR2 is YFSETQ. V shed 4 bases, J shed 3 bases, and the junction held 8 bases outside the gene matches. CDR3 residues: CASSTSDRVHTEAFF. CDR3 DNA sequence: TGCGCCAGCAGCACTTCGGACAGGGTACACACTGAAGCTTTCTTT. Using reference TRBV5-1 and TRBJ1-1 for the parts outside the CDR3, the full variable domain is KAGVTQTPRYLIKTRGQQVTLSCSPISGHRSVSWYQQTPGQGLQFLFEYFSETQRNKGNFPGRFSGRQFSNSRSEMNVSTLELGDSALYLCASSTSDRVHTEAFFGQGTRLTVV.

The rearrangement uses TRBV5-1 and TRBJ2-5; D gene unclear. Trimming removed 1 base at V and 5 bases at J, with 9 bases between. This CDR3 spans 13 amino acids. Germline values: CDR1 SGHRS, CDR2 YFSETQ. In DNA form, the CDR3 reads TGCGCCAGCAGCTTGCTAGGGCCGGAGACCCAGTACTTC. Translating gives CASSLLGPETQYF.

The chain carries TRBV1 and TRBJ2-1; the tabulated D call, TRBD2, remains unverified against the DNA. TRBV1 is deemed a pseudogene. The length of the CDR3 is 20 residues. Here the CDR3 DNA reads TGCACCAGCAGCCCCACTAGCGGGAGGGTCCCACTCCCGCTAGACAATGAGCAGTTCTTC. Amino acids: CTSSPTSGRVPLPLDNEQFF.

This sequence joins TRBV5-4 and TRBJ2-5; either TRBD1 or TRBD2 may supply D (7 bases each). The CDR3 runs to 16 residues. Germline CDR1 and CDR2: SGHNT and YYREEE (reference sequence). Trimming shortened V by 6 bases and J by 11 bases, and 29 bases separated the two germline ends. The CDR3 nucleotides are TGTGCCAGCAACCTCGGCCCTGGGGGGGCGCAGGGGGAGCAGTACTTC. Its translation: CASNLGPGGAQGEQYF.

V usage is TRBV29-1 and J usage is TRBJ2-3, with 10 bases aligning to TRBD2. Germline loops: CDR1 SQVTM, CDR2 ANQGSEA. The CDR3 sequence is 19 residues long. V gave up 0 bases and J gave up 8 bases; unmatched junction bases: 20. The CDR3 here is CSVEDSGVASGSFTVTQYF. CDR3 in DNA: TGCAGCGTTGAAGATTCGGGGGTGGCTAGCGGGAGCTTCACTGTTACGCAGTATTTT.

V gene TRBV29-1 combines with J gene TRBJ2-3; 11 bases are shared with TRBD1. With V trimmed by 1 base and J by 0 bases, 9 bases remained unmatched. Germline V gene data show CDR1 as SQVTM and CDR2 as ANQGSEA. This CDR3 is built from 18 residues. The DNA for the CDR3 is TGCAGCGTTGAAGCCTCCGGGACAGGGGGGCTTAGCACAGATACGCAGTATTTT. It yields the protein CSVEASGTGGLSTDTQYF.

This clone was seen only once. The chain has TRBV4-1 and TRBJ1-6; D not certain. The V end lost 0 bases, the J end lost 11 bases, and 17 bases lay between the germline ends. There are 16 residues in the CDR3. In germline, CDR1 is MGHRA, CDR2 YSYEKL. CDR3 protein: CASSQDSPAVSTPLHF. The CDR3 coding sequence is TGCGCCAGCAGCCAAGATTCGCCGGCAGTCAGCACACCCCTCCACTTT.

The chain's CDR3 is CASSQGTGGRETQYF. CDR3 nucleotides: TGCGCCAGCAGCCAAGGGACAGGAGGTCGAGAGACCCAGTACTTC. This chain joins TRBV5-1 and TRBJ2-5, with 8 bases matching TRBD1. Losses at the gene ends were 4 bases for V and 4 bases for J; bases not matched to a gene: 9. The CDR3 totals 15 residues. Germline values: CDR1 SGHRS, CDR2 YFSETQ.

About this clone itself: Distinct nucleotide sequences in the sample also encode this CDR3. The V call is TRBV18, the J call TRBJ1-5; no clear D. Germline CDR1 is KGHSH and CDR2 is LQKENI. The CDR3 extends over 13 amino acids. V was clipped by 2 bases and J by 1 base, with 3 bases between them. CDR3 residues: CASSPTSNQPQHF. The CDR3 coding sequence is TGTGCCAGCTCACCAACCAGCAATCAGCCCCAGCATTTT.

The J gene is TRBJ2-2, the V gene TRBV7-9; perhaps D is TRBD1 or TRBD2 (5 bases each). The V gene's germline CDR1 is SEHNR and CDR2 FQNEAQ (reference sequence). Trimming took off 4 bases at V and 6 bases at J, with 12 bases between the two ends. The CDR3 is 14 amino acids. The CDR3 is CASSSFRGAGELFF. The CDR3 region has the DNA TGTGCCAGCAGCTCTTTTAGAGGGGCCGGGGAGCTGTTTTTT.

V usage is TRBV2 and J usage is TRBJ2-1; no reliable D call. Germline V gene lookup returns CDR1 SNHLY and CDR2 FYNNEI. The CDR3 is made up of 13 amino acids. Trimming cost V 1 base and J 10 bases, with 11 bases left between them. The CDR3 sequence: CASSEGLPAEQFF. The CDR3 DNA reads TGTGCCAGCAGTGAAGGTCTCCCGGCCGAGCAGTTCTTC.

The chain is built from TRBV6-1 and TRBJ1-1, with a weak D call TRBD1 (6 bases). The CDR3 has 13 amino acids. Between the trimmed V and J ends, which lost 8 bases and 3 bases, there was a span of 13 bases. Germline values: CDR1 MNHNS, CDR2 SASEGT. The CDR3 DNA reads as TGTGCCAGCTTTCCGTCAGGGGACACTGAAGCTTTCTTT. Amino acids: CASFPSGDTEAFF.